This record concerns one TCR beta chain sequence. Its antigen remains unidentified. This entry is derived from a study of T cell responses to AZD1222 COVID-19 vaccine. Libraries were prepared by immunoSEQ multiplex PCR; TCRdb keeps only in-frame clonotypes and omits some of them. Of some 190,000 clones in the sample, around nine tenths were seen once. This CDR3 spans 15 amino acids. The ends were cut back, 0 bases at V and 0 bases at J, with 7 bases in the middle. Per the germline V gene, CDR1 is SGHRS and CDR2 is YFSETQ. Overall study results and limits: Among the donors, most were white British and more were female, and clonal diversity was possibly underestimated. Spike-wide vaccine-associated CD4 TCRs dominated at 160-218 and 743-854. No day 14 peak samples; only post-peak repertoires were characterized.

Pooled together were second doses at about 4 or about 12 weeks. This sequence joins TRBV5-1 and TRBJ1-5; D is unresolved. This receptor was taken from an adult who received the AZD1222 COVID-19 vaccine. The material was peripheral blood, obtained 28 days after the second AZD1222 dose. The CDR3 region has the DNA TGCGCCAGCAGCTTGGGGCCTTATAGCAATCAGCCCCAGCATTTT. This sequence encodes CASSLGPYSNQPQHF.